This paragraph covers one T cell receptor beta chain sequence. This sample stems from a study of shared clonotypes between healthy human individuals. On sorted subsets, replicate PCRs used approximately 200 ng DNA, or some 27,000 T cell genomes. Here immunoSEQ multiplex PCR was the method, and the copy in TCRdb shows in-frame clones only, minus some. The table has a few million clones, just under 95% seen once; the top ten hold roughly 0.34%. This TCR was recovered from a man younger than 35 in good health. Some clones in this sample may be carry-over from other donors' samples. Source material: naive CD4+ T cells from PBMCs. As to subset: CD45RA+ positively selected.

The CDR3 DNA sequence: TGTGCCAGCTCACGGGTCGATAACTATGGCTACACCTTC. As protein: CASSRVDNYGYTF. The chain is built from TRBV18 and TRBJ1-2; unclear D gene. Germline values: CDR1 KGHSH, CDR2 LQKENI. CDR3 length: 13 residues. With 4 bases removed from V and 1 base from J, the gap between germline ends came to 7 bases.